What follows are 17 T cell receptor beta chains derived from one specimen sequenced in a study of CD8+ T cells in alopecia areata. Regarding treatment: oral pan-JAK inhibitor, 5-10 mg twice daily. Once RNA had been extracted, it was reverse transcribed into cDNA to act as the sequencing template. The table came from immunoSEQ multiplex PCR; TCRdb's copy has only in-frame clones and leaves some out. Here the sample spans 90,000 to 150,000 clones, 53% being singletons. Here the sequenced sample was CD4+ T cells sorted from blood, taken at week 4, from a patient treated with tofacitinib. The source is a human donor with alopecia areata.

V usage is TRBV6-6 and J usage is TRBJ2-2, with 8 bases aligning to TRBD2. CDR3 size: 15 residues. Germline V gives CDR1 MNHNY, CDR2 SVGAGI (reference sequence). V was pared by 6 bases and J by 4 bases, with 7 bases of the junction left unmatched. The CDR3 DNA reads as TGTGCCAGCAGCCGCGGGGGGCGGGTCACCGGGGAGCTGTTTTTT. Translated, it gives CASSRGGRVTGELFF.

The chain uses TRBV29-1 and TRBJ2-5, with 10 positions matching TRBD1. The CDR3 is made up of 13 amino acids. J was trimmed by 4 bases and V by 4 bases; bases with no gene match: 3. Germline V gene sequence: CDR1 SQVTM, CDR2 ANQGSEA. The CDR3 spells CSVGGTGVETQYF. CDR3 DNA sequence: TGCAGCGTTGGGGGGACAGGGGTAGAGACCCAGTACTTC.

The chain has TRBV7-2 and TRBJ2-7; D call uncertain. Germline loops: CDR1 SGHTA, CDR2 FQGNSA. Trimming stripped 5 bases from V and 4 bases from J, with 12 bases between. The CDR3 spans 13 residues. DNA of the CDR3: TGTGCCAGCAGCGCCGACCCTTTATACGAGCAGTACTTC. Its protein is CASSADPLYEQYF.

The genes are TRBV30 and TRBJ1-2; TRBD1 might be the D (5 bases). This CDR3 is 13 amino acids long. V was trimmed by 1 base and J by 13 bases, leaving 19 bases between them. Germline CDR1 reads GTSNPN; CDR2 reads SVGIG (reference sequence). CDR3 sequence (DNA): TGTGCCTGGAGTGGCCGGGACTCCCGTGCGGGCACCTTC. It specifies CAWSGRDSRAGTF.

CDR3 protein: CAWSVRLAGNNEQFF. The CDR3 bases are TGTGCCTGGAGTGTTAGGCTAGCGGGAAACAATGAGCAGTTCTTC. J is TRBJ2-1 and V is TRBV30; 9 positions match TRBD2. CDR3 length: 15 amino acids. CDR1 and CDR2 (germline): GTSNPN, SVGIG (reference sequence). The trim removed 0 bases at V and 5 bases at J, leaving 5 bases unmatched. Filled out from reference TRBV30 and TRBJ2-1, the complete variable domain reads SQTIHQWPATLVQPVGSPLSLECTVEGTSNPNLYWYRQAAGRGLQLLFYSVGIGQISSEVPQNLSASRPQDRQFILSSKKLLLSDSGFYLCAWSVRLAGNNEQFFGPGTRLTVL.

DNA of the CDR3: TGCGCCAGCAGCTTGTTTGGGGACAGCAACAATGAGCAGTTCTTC. This encodes CASSLFGDSNNEQFF. This chain uses TRBV5-1 with TRBJ2-1; TRBD1 matches at 7 bases. Germline V gene data show CDR1 as SGHRS and CDR2 as YFSETQ. V lost 1 base to trimming and J lost 5 bases; unmatched junction nucleotides: 6. CDR3 size: 15 residues.

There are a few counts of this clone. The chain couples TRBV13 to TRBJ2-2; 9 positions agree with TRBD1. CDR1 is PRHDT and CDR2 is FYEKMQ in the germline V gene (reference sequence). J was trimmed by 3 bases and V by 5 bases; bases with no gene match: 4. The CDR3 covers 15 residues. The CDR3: CASSPGQGYTGELFF. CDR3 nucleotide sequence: TGTGCCAGCAGCCCTGGACAGGGGTACACCGGGGAGCTGTTTTTT.

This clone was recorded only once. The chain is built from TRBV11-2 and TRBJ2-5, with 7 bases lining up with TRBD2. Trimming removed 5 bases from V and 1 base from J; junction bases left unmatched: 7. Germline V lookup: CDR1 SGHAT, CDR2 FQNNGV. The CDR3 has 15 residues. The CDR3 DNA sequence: TGTGCCAGCAGCACCAGGCCTAGCGGCCAAGAGACCCAGTACTTC. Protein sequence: CASSTRPSGQETQYF.

The CDR3 loop is CTVLEGLAKNIQYF. The CDR3 nucleotides read TGCACCGTCCTTGAGGGGTTAGCCAAAAACATTCAGTACTTC. The rearrangement joins TRBV29-1 to TRBJ2-4; TRBD1 or TRBD2 may be the D gene (5 bases each). This CDR3 is built from 14 residues. Germline loops: CDR1 SQVTM, CDR2 ANQGSEA.

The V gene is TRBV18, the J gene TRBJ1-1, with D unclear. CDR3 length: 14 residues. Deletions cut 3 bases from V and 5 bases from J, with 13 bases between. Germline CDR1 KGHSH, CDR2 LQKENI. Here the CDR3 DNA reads TGTGCCAGCTCACCTGGCGGGGTCTGGACTGAAGCTTTCTTT. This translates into CASSPGGVWTEAFF.

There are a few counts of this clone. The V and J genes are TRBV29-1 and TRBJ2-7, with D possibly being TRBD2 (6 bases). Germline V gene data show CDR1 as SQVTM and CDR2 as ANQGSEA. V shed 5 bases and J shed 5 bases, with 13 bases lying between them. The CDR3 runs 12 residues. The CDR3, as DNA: TGCAGCGTTTTGAGCGGGCCCCACGAGCAGTACTTC. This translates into CSVLSGPHEQYF.

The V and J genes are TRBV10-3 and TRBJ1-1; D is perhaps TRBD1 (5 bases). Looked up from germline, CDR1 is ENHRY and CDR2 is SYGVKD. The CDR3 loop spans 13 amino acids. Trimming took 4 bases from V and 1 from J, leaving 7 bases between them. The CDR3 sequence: CAISGQSNTEAFF. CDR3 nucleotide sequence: TGTGCCATCAGTGGACAGTCGAACACTGAAGCTTTCTTT.

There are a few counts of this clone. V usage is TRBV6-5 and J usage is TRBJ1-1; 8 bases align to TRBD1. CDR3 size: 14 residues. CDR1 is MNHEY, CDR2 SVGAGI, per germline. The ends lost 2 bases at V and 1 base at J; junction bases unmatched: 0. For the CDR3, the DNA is TGTGCCAGCAGTTACGACAGGGGGAACACTGAAGCTTTCTTT. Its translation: CASSYDRGNTEAFF.

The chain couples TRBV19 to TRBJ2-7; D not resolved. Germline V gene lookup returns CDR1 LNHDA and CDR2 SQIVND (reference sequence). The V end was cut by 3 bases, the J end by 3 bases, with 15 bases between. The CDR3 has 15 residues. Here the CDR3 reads CASSIKGAPYYEQYF. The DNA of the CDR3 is TGTGCCAGTAGTATTAAGGGTGCTCCTTACTACGAGCAGTACTTC.

The CDR3 nucleotides read TGCAGCGTTGAAGGGGTTTTAGCCAAAAACATTCAGTACTTC. It encodes CSVEGVLAKNIQYF. The V call is TRBV29-1, the J call TRBJ2-4, with no clear D. Deletions cut 1 base from V and 0 bases from J, with 7 bases between. CDR1 is SQVTM and CDR2 is ANQGSEA in the germline V gene. This CDR3 has 14 residues.

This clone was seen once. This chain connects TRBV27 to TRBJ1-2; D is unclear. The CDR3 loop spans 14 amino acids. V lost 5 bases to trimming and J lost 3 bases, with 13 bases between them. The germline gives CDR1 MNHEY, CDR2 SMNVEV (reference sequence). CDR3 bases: TGTGCCAGCAGTCCTATATCAGATTACTATGGCTACACCTTC. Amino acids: CASSPISDYYGYTF.

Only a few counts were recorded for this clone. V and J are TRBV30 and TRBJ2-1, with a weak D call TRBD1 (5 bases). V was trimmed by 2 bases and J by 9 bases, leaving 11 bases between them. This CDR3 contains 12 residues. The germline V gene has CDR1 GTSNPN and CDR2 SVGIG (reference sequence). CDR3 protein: CAWSTRQSEQFF. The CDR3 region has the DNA TGTGCCTGGAGTACTCGACAGAGTGAGCAGTTCTTC.